This T cell receptor (beta chain) was observed in a study of early T cells in non-severe SARS-CoV-2 infection. Turning to the study itself: With bulk RNA from unsorted whole blood as input, sequencing yielded unpaired chains. Findings of the study overall: Reliance on VDJdb matching favored anti-spike CD8 responses; private and CD4 specificities were missed.

The germline V gene encodes CDR1 MNHEY and CDR2 SMNVEV (reference sequence). CDR3 size: 13 residues. V was clipped by 2 bases and J by 5 bases, with 9 bases between them. This clonotype was detected many times. The antigen remains undetermined. Each cDNA molecule carried a unique molecular identifier. Using its own MiXCR run on the 5' RACE reads, TCRdb lists one record per CDR3 protein. Of about 77,000 distinct CDR3 sequences detected, 5% appear once; the ten largest clones hold roughly 7.3%. The specimen comprised whole blood, sampled at baseline. This TCR was sampled from an adult who was a healthcare worker with PCR-confirmed SARS-CoV-2 infection or an uninfected control (not recorded which). This chain joins TRBV27 and TRBJ1-2, with D hard to call. The CDR3, as DNA: TGTGCCAGCAGTTTACGGAGCCAATATGGCTACACCTTC. This gives the protein CASSLRSQYGYTF.